These T cell receptor beta chains were read from a single sample in a study of blood T cell repertoires in COVID-19. Some clones are missing from TCRdb's copy, which holds only in-frame ones; the method was immunoSEQ multiplex PCR. Of about 140,000 clones detected, about 90% appear once; the ten largest clones hold roughly 1.4%. Sequencing was carried out using peripheral blood. These receptors all stem from an older woman with acute or convalescent COVID-19. CDR3s include the opening cysteine and the closing phenylalanine or tryptophan.

J gene	V gene	CDR3 protein
TRBJ1-3	TRBV5-1	CASSRIPGSGNTIYF
TRBJ2-3	TRBV10-3	CAISESKSGGHTDTQYF
TRBJ1-1	TRBV6-5	CASATANTEAFF
TRBJ2-3	TRBV28	CASSPRSFWAADTQYF
TRBJ2-2	TRBV29-1	CSAMTGGTGELFF
TRBJ2-1	TRBV7-2	CASSLDPSSYNEQFF
TRBJ1-5	TRBV5-1	CASSLQGGEGQPQHF
TRBJ2-7	TRBV20-1	CSARQAYEQYF
TRBJ1-1	TRBV28	CASRVPSGEEAFF
TRBJ2-7	TRBV7-2	CASSSGQGLYEQYF
TRBJ1-1	TRBV3-1/TRBV3-2	CASSQDPGLTEAFF
TRBJ2-3	TRBV5-5	CASSPGQARDTQYF
TRBJ2-7	TRBV6-6	CASSYSLTGLTYEQYF
TRBJ1-1	TRBV7-3	CASSLMGGMNTEAFF
TRBJ2-2	TRBV5-3	CARSLVAAAGELFF
TRBJ1-6	TRBV19	CASSIARDRGSPLHF
TRBJ1-6	TRBV2	CASSERGIPSGSPLHF
TRBJ2-1	TRBV7-3	CASSLPGQVREQFF
TRBJ2-1	TRBV3-1/TRBV3-2	CASSQDRNSYNEQFF
TRBJ2-7	TRBV13	CASSLGRSGGGSYEQYF
TRBJ1-1	TRBV19	CASRNPGRQAAGTTEAFF
TRBJ1-2	TRBV6-1	CASSERVAGGSYGYTF
TRBJ1-1	TRBV24-1	CATSDPHGGSTEAFF
TRBJ2-5	TRBV6-5	CASRLTSGGYVTQYF
TRBJ2-1	TRBV9	CASSVGGQGSVNEQFF
TRBJ2-1	TRBV30	CAWSLRGGAYNEQFF
TRBJ2-2	TRBV5-1	CASSLDSQTGELFF
TRBJ2-1	TRBV2	CASSGEGGKRFF
TRBJ1-1	TRBV10-3	CAISLGTGHMNTEAFF
TRBJ1-1	TRBV1	CTSSHYIYTEAFF
TRBJ2-3	TRBV5-8	CASSLGVGGAADTQYF
TRBJ1-1	TRBV2	CASSNRQGGRNTEAFF
TRBJ2-3	TRBV9	CASSPSLGGGFADTQYF
TRBJ2-3	TRBV7-3	CASSIFSSPDTQYF
TRBJ1-5	TRBV30	CACGGGDQPQHF
TRBJ2-7	TRBV6-1	CASSDWTGNYEQYF
TRBJ2-7	TRBV6-2/TRBV6-3	CASSYSGQGNSYEQYF
TRBJ1-3	TRBV9	CASSPHYSGNTIYF
TRBJ2-1	TRBV7-2	CASRYSGGNEQFF
TRBJ1-1	TRBV18	CASSPFAGEVNTEAFF
TRBJ1-1	TRBV25-1	CASSGYRNTEAFF
TRBJ2-2	TRBV27	CASSGRDRGLRVPKGAGELFF
TRBJ1-2	TRBV19	CASSIRDNSYGYTF
TRBJ2-7	TRBV6-5	CASRRGQGSYEQYF
TRBJ2-7	TRBV9	CASSRTSEQYF
TRBJ2-1	TRBV3-1/TRBV3-2	CASSQYHSGEEQFF
TRBJ2-1	TRBV28	CAIPGGNNEQFF